The 5 T cell receptor beta chains listed next were all sequenced from one sample in a study of human T cells and chemical hapten exposure. Each CDR3 protein gets one entry after TCRdb re-called the RACE reads with MiXCR. Of 80,000 to 95,000 distinct CDR3 sequences in the sample, approximately 11% were seen once. As for time point: patch test 2, 6 weeks after DPC sensitization. Documented treatment: therapeutic diphenylcyclopropenone sensitization with weekly scalp DPC. The specimen was whole blood, collected in connection with sensitization to the hapten diphenylcyclopropenone (DPC). Receptors were obtained from a man between 40 and 49 years old with alopecia areata. Some clones in this sample may be carry-over from other donors' samples.

This clonotype was observed at least ten times. The rearrangement uses TRBV5-1 and TRBJ1-1; D unclear. Germline CDR1 SGHRS, CDR2 YFSETQ. V was shortened by 5 bases and J by 3 bases, with 8 bases between the two germline ends. This CDR3 comprises 12 residues. This CDR3 reads CASSEDHTEAFF. The CDR3 nucleotides are TGCGCCAGCAGTGAGGACCACACTGAAGCTTTCTTT.

The J gene is TRBJ2-6, the V gene TRBV5-1, with no clear D. This CDR3 has 14 amino acids. Germline V gene lookup returns CDR1 SGHRS and CDR2 YFSETQ. V was clipped by 0 bases and J by 0 bases, with 1 base between them. CDR3 DNA: TGCGCCAGCAGCTTGGTCTCTGGGGCCAACGTCCTGACTTTC. Amino acid sequence: CASSLVSGANVLTF.

The chain carries TRBV12-3 or TRBV12-4 and TRBJ1-3; 11 bases match TRBD1. The CDR3 sequence is 17 residues long. Trimming took 6 bases from V and 0 from J; bases not matched to a gene: 7. The CDR3: CASRSGTGGFSGNTIYF. In DNA form, the CDR3 reads TGTGCCAGCAGGTCCGGGACAGGGGGTTTCTCTGGAAACACCATATATTTT.

This clonotype was counted between two and nine times. This chain connects TRBV18 to TRBJ2-7; 10 bases are shared with TRBD1. Germline loops: CDR1 KGHSH, CDR2 LQKENI. V dropped 3 bases and J dropped 5; count of bases not matched to a gene: 7. The CDR3 runs 15 residues. CDR3 nucleotide sequence: TGTGCCAGCTCACCGGGAGGACAGGGGGGCAACGAGCAGTACTTC. Translating it yields CASSPGGQGGNEQYF.

This clonotype was counted between two and nine times. This chain connects TRBV7-3 to TRBJ2-3, with TRBD1 identical over 7 bases. Losses at the gene ends were 0 bases for V and 4 bases for J; bases not matched to a gene: 10. Germline V lookup: CDR1 SGHTA, CDR2 FQGTGA. There are 17 residues in the CDR3. The CDR3 loop reads CASSLTHMTGIADTQYF. CDR3 in DNA: TGTGCCAGCAGCTTAACCCACATGACAGGGATCGCAGATACGCAGTATTTT.